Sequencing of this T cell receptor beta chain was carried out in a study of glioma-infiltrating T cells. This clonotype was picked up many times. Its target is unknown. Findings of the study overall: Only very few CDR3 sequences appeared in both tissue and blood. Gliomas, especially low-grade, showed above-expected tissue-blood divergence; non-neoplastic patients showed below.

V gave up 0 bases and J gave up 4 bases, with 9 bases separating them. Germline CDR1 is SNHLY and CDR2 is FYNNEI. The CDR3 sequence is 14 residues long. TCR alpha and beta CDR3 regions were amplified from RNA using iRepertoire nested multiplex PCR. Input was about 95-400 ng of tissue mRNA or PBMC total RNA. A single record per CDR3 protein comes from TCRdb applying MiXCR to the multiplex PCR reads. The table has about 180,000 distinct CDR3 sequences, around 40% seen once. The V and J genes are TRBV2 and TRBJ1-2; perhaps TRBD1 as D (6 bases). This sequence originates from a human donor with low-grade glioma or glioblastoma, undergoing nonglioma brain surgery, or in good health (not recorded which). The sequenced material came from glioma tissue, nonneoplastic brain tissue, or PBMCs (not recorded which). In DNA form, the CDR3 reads TGTGCCAGCAGTGAAGCTAGGGGGGGCTATGGCTACACCTTC. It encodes CASSEARGGYGYTF.